This T cell receptor beta chain was observed in a study of T cell responses to AZD1222 COVID-19 vaccine. Study outcomes and limitations: Two doses of AZD1222 preceded a rise in Spike-specific TCR breadth and depth.

Trimming took off 4 bases at V and 0 bases at J, with 12 bases between the two ends. Looked up from germline, CDR1 is KGHSH and CDR2 is LQKENI. This CDR3 region has 16 residues. The protocol was immunoSEQ multiplex PCR, while the TCRdb copy is restricted to in-frame clones and leaves out a portion. Seen here are more than 95,000 clones, about 87% observed once, and the top ten hold 8% to 13%. Concerning this clone: The antigen is unknown.

The chain couples TRBV18 to TRBJ2-2, with D tentatively TRBD1 or TRBD2 (5 bases each). The sequence was collected from an adult in good health. Sample: peripheral blood, taken on day 0 of AZD1222 vaccination. The CDR3 here is CASSRGTAANTGELFF. DNA for the CDR3: TGTGCCAGCTCACGAGGGACGGCTGCGAACACCGGGGAGCTGTTTTTT.